This note documents a single T cell receptor (beta chain) sequence. There are a few counts of this clonotype. The antigen it recognizes is unknown. Base qualities are missing; no much larger clone stands one base away. This sample was included in a study of T cells after yellow fever vaccination (dated by TCRdb to about 2019). General notes on the study: The SMART-Seq v4 Ultra Low Input RNA kit was used to prepare libraries from fractions with low cell numbers. To follow T-cell clones before and after primary and booster YFV17D yellow fever vaccination, bulk TCR alpha and beta repertoires were sequenced over time. Two healthy male donors, one aged 18 to 29 and one aged 30 to 40 years, made up the cohort. Blood was drawn at multiple timepoints before and after primary and secondary immunization, with bulk PBMC replicates and cell subsets isolated.

Reading from cysteine to phenylalanine, the CDR3 counts 15 amino acids. The entry retains the CDR3 DNA only, 45 bases that are in frame from base 1. The germline V gene (reference sequence) sets CDR1 to DFQATT and CDR2 to SNEGSKA. V sheds 3 bases and J sheds 0 bases, leaving 12 bases between their ends. In light of the paper, this sample's treatment or condition label describes: live attenuated yellow fever vaccine strain. At each blood-draw timepoint, two biological replicates of bulk PBMCs were collected. PBMCs were isolated from peripheral blood using a standard Ficoll-Paque protocol. TriZol was used to extract RNA from bulk PBMCs, from CD4 and CD8 fractions, and from dextramer-positive and dextramer-negative fractions. TCR cDNA was made using 5'RACE template switching, a step that added a universal primer site and unique molecular identifiers. cDNA synthesis was primed from both the TCR alpha and TCR beta constant segments. Library amplification used two PCR steps, and the second PCR step added sample barcodes and sequencing adapters. Sequencing of libraries was performed on Illumina HiSeq 2500 (2x100 bp) or NovaSeq (2x150 bp). In the source study's methods: Reads were demultiplexed and collapsed into UMI consensus sequences with MIGEC, and V(D)J alignment was performed with MiXCR. Using edgeR on replicate PBMC samples, clonotypes were called vaccine-responding if FDR was below 0.01 and the log2 fold change was above 5 up to day 15. Each bulk clonotype was labeled CD4 or CD8 based on which sequenced repertoire, CD4 or CD8, contained the clonotype at higher abundance. TCRdb's own reprocessing of the public reads used fastp at Q25 and MiXCR and kept productive beta chains. For every CDR3 protein sequence, its rows merge into one entry that carries the most common genes and DNA. TCRdb's processing, not the authors', yielded these V and J calls. Within this sample are 450,000 to 650,000 distinct CDR3 sequences, with roughly 12% of them counted one time only. In total, the top ten clones hold around 15% of the sample.

Broader findings and caveats from the paper: A small fraction of clonotypes showed up in both the CD4 and CD8 compartments, probably as a result of convergent recombination. Only two donors were included in the study, so the extent to which the findings can be generalized is limited. FACS-sorted repertoires could contain abundant contaminating clonotypes from the bulk population, so computational filtering was required. Most clones expanded after primary vaccination (about 95% of CD4 and roughly 90% of CD8) were re-detected after the booster, suggesting that broad memory maintenance occurred. The secondary T-cell response was found to be weaker but faster than the primary response, with a peak reached on day 5 rather than on day 15.

This receptor was obtained from a man between 25 and 39 years old who received the YFV17D yellow fever vaccine. The chain employs TRBV20-1 and TRBJ1-5, with the D gene not confidently named. The sequences come from PBMCs, collected on the day of the yellow fever booster vaccination. The base sequence is TGCAGTGCTAGCAAAGGATCGGATAGCAATCAGCCCCAGCATTTT. It translates as CSASKGSDSNQPQHF.